The next 14 T cell receptor beta chains were all read from a single sample in a study of blood T cell dynamics during melanoma immunotherapy. Indicated time point: week 3, after first cycle of checkpoint inhibitor. Some clones are missing from TCRdb's copy, which holds only in-frame ones; the method was immunoSEQ multiplex PCR. The sample holds around 12,000 clones; about 90% are singletons and the top ten take 0.15% to 0.2%. Specimen: effector memory CD8+ T cells from blood, collected from a patient treated with checkpoint blockade. The origin of the receptors is a human donor with melanoma.

This sequence joins TRBV19 and TRBJ2-3, with D possibly being TRBD1 or TRBD2 (5 bases each). Germline lookup yields CDR1 LNHDA and CDR2 SQIVND (reference sequence). CDR3 length: 14 amino acids. The V and J ends lost 7 bases and 0 bases respectively, with 11 bases between them. The CDR3: CASTRDGSTDTQYF. Written as DNA, the CDR3 is TGTGCCAGTACCCGGGACGGCAGCACAGATACGCAGTATTTT.

There are a few counts of this clone. The V call is TRBV9, the J call TRBJ1-5, with a possible D match to TRBD1 (6 bases). The CDR3 totals 13 residues. CDR1 is SGDLS, CDR2 YYNGEE, per germline. V lost 4 bases and J lost 6, with 11 bases in between. The CDR3 nucleotides are TGTGCCAGCAGCACAGAGGGGGGTCAGCCCCAGCATTTT. It is translated as CASSTEGGQPQHF.

V is TRBV5-5 and J is TRBJ2-1; no reliable D call. The germline CDR1 and CDR2 sequences are SGHKS and YYEKEE (reference sequence). V was pared by 4 bases and J by 8 bases, with 13 bases between. The CDR3 is 13 amino acids. CDR3 sequence: CASSPGAGYEQFF. The DNA for the CDR3 is TGTGCCAGCAGCCCTGGAGCCGGGTATGAGCAGTTCTTC.

The chain couples TRBV7-6 to TRBJ2-5; D unresolved. In germline, CDR1 is SGHVS, CDR2 FNYEAQ. The V gene lost 0 bases and the J gene lost 1 base, with 0 bases spanning the gap. The CDR3 covers 12 residues. CDR3 residues: CASSLAQETQYF. CDR3 DNA: TGTGCCAGCAGCTTAGCCCAAGAGACCCAGTACTTC.

This chain joins TRBV11-2 and TRBJ1-2, with unresolved D. Trimming removed 5 bases from V and 6 bases from J, with 16 bases in between. Per the germline V gene, CDR1 is SGHAT and CDR2 is FQNNGV. The length of the CDR3 is 14 residues. CDR3 protein: CASSQPTKSHGYTF. The CDR3 DNA sequence: TGTGCCAGCAGCCAGCCGACGAAGAGTCATGGCTACACCTTC.

The chain couples TRBV28 to TRBJ2-2, with D unclear. V dropped 3 bases and J dropped 5 bases, with 10 bases sitting between them. Germline values: CDR1 MDHEN, CDR2 SYDVKM. The CDR3 extends over 14 amino acids. CDR3 sequence reads: CASSFPTETGELFF. CDR3 bases: TGTGCCAGCAGTTTCCCCACAGAGACCGGGGAGCTGTTTTTT.

This chain connects TRBV5-6 to TRBJ1-2, with 9 bases that match TRBD1. V shed 2 bases, J shed 6 bases, and the junction held 5 bases outside the gene matches. CDR3 length equals 14 residues. In germline, CDR1 is SGHDT, CDR2 YYEEEE. This CDR3 reads CASSFLGQGHGYTF. The CDR3 DNA reads as TGTGCCAGCAGCTTTCTGGGACAGGGTCATGGCTACACCTTC.

This chain links TRBV27 with TRBJ2-7; D is ambiguous. Trimming took off 3 bases at V and 0 bases at J, with 9 bases between the two ends. The CDR3 runs 14 residues. In germline, CDR1 is MNHEY, CDR2 SMNVEV (reference sequence). CDR3 loop: CASSFGRSSYEQYF. CDR3 DNA: TGTGCCAGCAGTTTCGGTCGGAGCTCCTACGAGCAGTACTTC.

The V and J genes are TRBV27 and TRBJ1-5; D is ambiguous. Germline V gene sequence: CDR1 MNHEY, CDR2 SMNVEV (reference sequence). Trimming removed 6 bases from V and 5 bases from J, with 14 bases in between. This CDR3 region has 14 residues. The CDR3 DNA reads as TGTGCCAGCAGGCCAAACGGGTTGTATCAGCCCCAGCATTTT. Its protein product is CASRPNGLYQPQHF.

The chain recombines TRBV9 with TRBJ1-1, with D hard to call. The CDR3 runs 16 residues. Germline CDR1 is SGDLS and CDR2 is YYNGEE. The germline V and J ends were trimmed by 0 bases and 1 base, with 13 bases remaining between them. The CDR3 nucleotides read TGTGCCAGCAGCGTAGACTTCCAAGGAAAGAACACTGAAGCTTTCTTT. Its protein product is CASSVDFQGKNTEAFF.

The chain couples TRBV9 to TRBJ2-3, with D possibly matching TRBD2 (5 bases). The CDR3 totals 18 residues. The V gene lost 4 bases and the J gene lost 2 bases, with 23 bases spanning the gap. The V gene's germline CDR1 is SGDLS and CDR2 YYNGEE. The CDR3 bases are TGTGCCAGCAGCCCCTCTGGTGTGGGGAGCGCGCCCACAGATACGCAGTATTTT. As protein: CASSPSGVGSAPTDTQYF.

This chain connects TRBV5-6 to TRBJ2-1; TRBD2 agrees at 7 bases. The germline CDR1 and CDR2 sequences are SGHDT and YYEEEE. This CDR3 is built from 16 residues. The V segment lost 1 base and the J segment 3 bases; nucleotides outside the gene matches: 7. CDR3 sequence: CASSLSFGGSYNEQFF. Here the CDR3 DNA reads TGTGCCAGCAGCTTGTCTTTTGGCGGGAGCTACAATGAGCAGTTCTTC. The full variable domain, completed using reference TRBV5-6 and TRBJ2-1, is DAGVTQSPTHLIKTRGQQVTLRCSPKSGHDTVSWYQQALGQGPQFIFQYYEEEERQRGNFPDRFSGHQFPNYSSELNVNALLLGDSALYLCASSLSFGGSYNEQFFGPGTRLTVL.

The genes are TRBV15 and TRBJ2-2; D not certain. The CDR3 spans 12 residues. Germline V CDR1 and CDR2: LNHNV, YYDKDF (reference sequence). The V end was cut by 1 base, the J end by 8 bases, with 5 bases between. As DNA, the CDR3 is TGTGCCACCAGCAGAGTGACTGGGGAGCTGTTTTTT. Encoded protein: CATSRVTGELFF.

The rearrangement uses TRBV11-2 and TRBJ2-3; a possible D gene is TRBD2 (6 bases). V was cut by 0 bases and J by 2 bases, with 12 bases left in between. Germline V gene data show CDR1 as SGHAT and CDR2 as FQNNGV. The CDR3 contains 16 residues. The CDR3 region has the DNA TGTGCCAGCAGCTTAGAGATAGCGGAGATCACAGATACGCAGTATTTT. It translates to CASSLEIAEITDTQYF.